This is a list of T cell receptor beta chains from one sample in a study of T cells in Graves' hyperthyroidism and ophthalmopathy. TCRdb re-called the multiplex PCR reads through MiXCR, storing one row per CDR3 protein. Among about 270,000 distinct CDR3 sequences listed, more than 20% were seen once. The sample taken for sequencing was blood. The receptors here all came from a woman in her thirties or forties with Graves' ophthalmopathy. Each CDR3 is given with its conserved first and last residue. The D gene is left open where the match is weak. The size of a clone is reported for some rows only, either as once, few or many, or as a class for expanded clones.

clone_size	v_call	d_call	j_call	cdr3_aa	cdr3_nt
.	TRBV10-3	.	TRBJ1-1	CAISDRSEAFF	TGTGCCATCAGTGACAGGAGTGAAGCTTTCTTT
many	TRBV4-2	.	TRBJ2-7	CASSQDLGGREQYF	TGTGCCAGCAGCCAAGATTTGGGGGGGCGCGAGCAGTACTTC
.	TRBV3-1	.	TRBJ2-7	CASSRYSGEQYF	TGTGCCAGCAGTCGTTACTCCGGGGAGCAGTACTTC
.	TRBV11-2	TRBD2	TRBJ2-7	CASSLDSELAGGWEQYF	TGTGCCAGCAGCTTAGATTCGGAACTAGCGGGAGGGTGGGAGCAGTACTTC
many	TRBV12-3/TRBV12-4	.	TRBJ1-1	CASSQDSGSEAFF	TGTGCCAGCAGTCAGGATTCGGGATCCGAAGCTTTCTTT
.	TRBV28	TRBD2	TRBJ2-7	CASSATSPHEQYF	TGTGCCAGCAGTGCGACTAGCCCCCACGAGCAGTACTTC
many	TRBV12-3/TRBV12-4	.	TRBJ2-5	CASSPLNSAGLGETQYF	TGTGCCAGCAGTCCCCTCAACTCCGCGGGATTAGGGGAGACCCAGTACTTC
.	TRBV6-5	.	TRBJ2-5	CASSWVGGQETQYF	TGTGCCAGCAGTTGGGTAGGGGGGCAAGAGACCCAGTACTTC
many	TRBV6-1	.	TRBJ1-1	CASSEPTRRNTEAFF	TGTGCCAGCAGTGAACCTACGAGAAGAAACACTGAAGCTTTCTTT
.	TRBV11-2	TRBD1	TRBJ2-7	CASSLGGDRDDEQYF	TGTGCCAGCAGCCTCGGAGGGGACAGGGACGACGAGCAGTACTTC
many	TRBV15	TRBD2	TRBJ2-7	CATSRGQRESSYEQYF	TGTGCCACCAGCAGAGGCCAGCGGGAGAGCTCCTACGAGCAGTACTTC
.	TRBV28	.	TRBJ1-2	CASSSSQGGYTF	TGTGCCAGCAGTTCCTCACAGGGTGGCTACACCTTC
many	TRBV7-8	.	TRBJ2-7	CASSFRSTNYEQYF	TGTGCCAGCTCCTTCCGGAGCACAAACTACGAGCAGTACTTC
many	TRBV6-5	TRBD1	TRBJ1-5	CASRTGTGGIQPQHF	TGTGCCAGCAGGACCGGGACAGGGGGCATTCAGCCCCAGCATTTT
many	TRBV30	TRBD1	TRBJ1-2	CAWSVRDRGPYTF	TGTGCCTGGAGTGTACGGGACAGGGGGCCGTACACCTTC
many	TRBV11-2	.	TRBJ1-2	CASSLDSGVGYGYTF	TGTGCCAGCAGCTTAGATTCAGGGGTAGGCTATGGCTACACCTTC
many	TRBV9	TRBD1	TRBJ1-5	CASSVGQGNQPQHF	TGTGCCAGTAGTGTGGGACAGGGTAATCAGCCCCAGCATTTT
.	TRBV28	TRBD1	TRBJ1-5	CASSDPGTATKPQHF	TGTGCCAGCAGCGATCCGGGGACAGCAACTAAGCCCCAGCATTTT
many	TRBV27	.	TRBJ1-5	CASSSLYSNQPQHF	TGTGCCAGCAGTTCCCTTTATAGTAATCAGCCCCAGCATTTT
.	TRBV5-1	.	TRBJ1-1	CASLEPGQPNTEAFF	TGCGCCAGCCTCGAACCGGGACAACCGAACACTGAAGCTTTCTTT
many	TRBV6-2/TRBV6-3	.	TRBJ1-1	CASRHRLGGMNTEAFF	TGTGCCAGCAGACACCGACTGGGGGGAATGAACACTGAAGCTTTCTTT
.	TRBV12-3/TRBV12-4	TRBD1	TRBJ1-2	CASRSEDRGLYGYTF	TGTGCCAGCAGATCCGAAGACAGGGGGCTCTATGGCTACACCTTC
many	TRBV6-5	.	TRBJ1-2	CASSYSRGRNYGYTF	TGTGCCAGCAGTTACTCGCGGGGACGGAACTATGGCTACACCTTC
many	TRBV4-1	.	TRBJ1-1	CASSLGRDNEAFF	TGCGCCAGCAGCCTTGGGAGGGATAATGAAGCTTTCTTT
many	TRBV7-2	TRBD1	TRBJ2-7	CASSFPGQGQYEQYF	TGTGCCAGCAGCTTTCCGGGACAGGGGCAGTACGAGCAGTACTTC
many	TRBV10-1	.	TRBJ1-1	CASSESPGSRTEAFF	TGCGCCAGCAGTGAGTCGCCAGGGTCGCGAACTGAAGCTTTCTTT
many	TRBV6-5	TRBD1	TRBJ2-7	CASSFETGGSYEQYF	TGTGCCAGCAGTTTTGAGACAGGGGGCAGTTACGAGCAGTACTTC
many	TRBV11-2	TRBD2	TRBJ2-5	CASSLEGGTSGEETQYF	TGTGCCAGCAGTCTAGAGGGGGGGACTAGCGGTGAAGAGACCCAGTACTTC